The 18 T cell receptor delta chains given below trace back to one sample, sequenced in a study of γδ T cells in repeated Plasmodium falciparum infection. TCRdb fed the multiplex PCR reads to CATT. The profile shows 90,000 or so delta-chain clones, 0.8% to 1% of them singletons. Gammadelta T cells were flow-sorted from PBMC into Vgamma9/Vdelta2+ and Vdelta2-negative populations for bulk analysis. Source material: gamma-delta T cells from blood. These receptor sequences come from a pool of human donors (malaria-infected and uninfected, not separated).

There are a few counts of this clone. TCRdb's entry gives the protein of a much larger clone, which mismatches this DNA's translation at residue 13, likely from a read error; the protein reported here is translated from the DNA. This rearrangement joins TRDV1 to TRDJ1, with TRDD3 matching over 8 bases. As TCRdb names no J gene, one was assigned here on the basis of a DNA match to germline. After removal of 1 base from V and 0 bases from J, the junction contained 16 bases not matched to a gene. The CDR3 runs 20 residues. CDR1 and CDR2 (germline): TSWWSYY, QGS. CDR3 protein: CALGEPASVVWGTYTDKLIF. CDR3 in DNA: TGTGCTCTTGGGGAACCAGCCTCAGTAGTCTGGGGGACTTACACCGATAAACTCATCTTT.

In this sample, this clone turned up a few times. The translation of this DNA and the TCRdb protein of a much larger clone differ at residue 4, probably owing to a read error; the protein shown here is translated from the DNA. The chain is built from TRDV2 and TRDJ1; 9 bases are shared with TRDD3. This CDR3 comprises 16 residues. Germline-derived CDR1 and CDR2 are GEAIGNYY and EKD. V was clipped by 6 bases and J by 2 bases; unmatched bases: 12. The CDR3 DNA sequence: TGTGCCTGTAACGTTCTGGGGGATTTTGGGACCGATAAACTCATCTTT. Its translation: CACNVLGDFGTDKLIF.

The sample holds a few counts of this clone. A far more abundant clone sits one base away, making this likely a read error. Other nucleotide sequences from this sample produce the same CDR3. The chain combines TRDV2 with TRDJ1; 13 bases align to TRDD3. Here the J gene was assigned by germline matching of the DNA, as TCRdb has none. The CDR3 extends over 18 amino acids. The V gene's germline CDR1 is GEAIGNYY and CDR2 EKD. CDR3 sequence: CACDTLLGDTRYTDKLIF. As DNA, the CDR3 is TGTGCATGTGACACTTTACTGGGGGATACGCGGTACACCGATAAACTCATCTTT.

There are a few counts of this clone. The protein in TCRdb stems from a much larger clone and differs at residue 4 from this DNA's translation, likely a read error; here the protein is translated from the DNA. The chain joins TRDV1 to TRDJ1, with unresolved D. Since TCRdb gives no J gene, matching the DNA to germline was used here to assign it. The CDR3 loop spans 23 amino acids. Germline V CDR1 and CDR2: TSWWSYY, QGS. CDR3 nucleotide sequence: TGTGCTCTTGAGGAACTAGTTTTCCGAAGACGAGACCCCGTTCCATCACACACCGATAAACTCATCTTT. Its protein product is CALEELVFRRRDPVPSHTDKLIF.

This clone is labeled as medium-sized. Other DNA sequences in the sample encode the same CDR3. The CDR3 spells CACDTSHPLGDKYTDKLIF. Here the CDR3 DNA reads TGTGCCTGTGACACCTCTCATCCCTTGGGGGATAAGTACACCGATAAACTCATCTTT. This sequence joins TRDV2 and TRDJ1; the match to TRDD3 covers 9 bases. V trimming: 0 bases; J trimming: 0 bases; junction bases outside the gene matches: 13. From germline, CDR1 is GEAIGNYY and CDR2 EKD. The CDR3 is 19 residues long.

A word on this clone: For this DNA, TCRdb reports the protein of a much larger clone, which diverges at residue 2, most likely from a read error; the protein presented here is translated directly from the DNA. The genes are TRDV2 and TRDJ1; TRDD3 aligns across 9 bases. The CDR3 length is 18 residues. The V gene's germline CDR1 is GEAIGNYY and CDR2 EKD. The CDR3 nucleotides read TGTTCCTGTGACACTCTATCACTGGGGGACCCGTACACCGATAAACTCATCTTT. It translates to CSCDTLSLGDPYTDKLIF.

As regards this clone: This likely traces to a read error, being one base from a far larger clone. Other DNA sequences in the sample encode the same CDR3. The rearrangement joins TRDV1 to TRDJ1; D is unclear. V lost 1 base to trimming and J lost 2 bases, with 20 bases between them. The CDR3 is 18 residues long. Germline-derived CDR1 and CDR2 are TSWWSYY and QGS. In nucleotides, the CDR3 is TGTGCTCTTGGGGAACACATCCCCCCCGGGGCTGTTACCGATAAACTCATCTTT. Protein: CALGEHIPPGAVTDKLIF.

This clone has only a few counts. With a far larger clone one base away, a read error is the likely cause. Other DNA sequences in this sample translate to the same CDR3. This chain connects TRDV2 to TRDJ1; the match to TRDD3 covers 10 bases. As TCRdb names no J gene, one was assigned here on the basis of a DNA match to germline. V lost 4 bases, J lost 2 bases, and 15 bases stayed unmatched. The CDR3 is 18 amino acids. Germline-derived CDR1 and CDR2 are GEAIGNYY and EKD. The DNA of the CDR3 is TGTGCCTGTGATAAGGGGGATACGGCCACATCGCAGACCGATAAACTCATCTTT. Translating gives CACDKGDTATSQTDKLIF.

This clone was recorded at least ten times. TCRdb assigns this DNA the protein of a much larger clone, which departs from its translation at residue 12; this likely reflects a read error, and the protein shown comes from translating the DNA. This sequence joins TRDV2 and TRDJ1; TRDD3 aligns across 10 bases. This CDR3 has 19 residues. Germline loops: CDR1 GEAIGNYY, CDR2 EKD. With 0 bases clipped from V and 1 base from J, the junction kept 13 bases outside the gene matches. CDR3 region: CACDTVMGTGGSATDKLIF. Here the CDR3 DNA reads TGTGCCTGTGACACCGTCATGGGGACTGGGGGATCCGCCACCGATAAACTCATCTTT.

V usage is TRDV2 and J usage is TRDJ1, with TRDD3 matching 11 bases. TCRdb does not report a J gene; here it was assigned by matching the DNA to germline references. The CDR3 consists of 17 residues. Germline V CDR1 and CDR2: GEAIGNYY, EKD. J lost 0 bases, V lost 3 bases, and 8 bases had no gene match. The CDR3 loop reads CACDSLTGGYYTDKLIF. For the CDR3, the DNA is TGTGCCTGTGACTCTCTAACTGGGGGATATTACACCGATAAACTCATCTTT.

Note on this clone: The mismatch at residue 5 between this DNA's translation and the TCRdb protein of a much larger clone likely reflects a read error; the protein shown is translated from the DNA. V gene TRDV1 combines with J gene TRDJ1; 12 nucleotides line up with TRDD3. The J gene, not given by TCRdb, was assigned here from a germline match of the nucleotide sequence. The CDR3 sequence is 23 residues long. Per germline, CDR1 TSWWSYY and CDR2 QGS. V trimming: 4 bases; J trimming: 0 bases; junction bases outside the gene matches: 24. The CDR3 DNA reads TGTGCTCTTGGGGGATTGGTTCCTACCCCGTGGCTGGGGGATACGCTCTACACCGATAAACTCATCTTT. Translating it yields CALGGLVPTPWLGDTLYTDKLIF.

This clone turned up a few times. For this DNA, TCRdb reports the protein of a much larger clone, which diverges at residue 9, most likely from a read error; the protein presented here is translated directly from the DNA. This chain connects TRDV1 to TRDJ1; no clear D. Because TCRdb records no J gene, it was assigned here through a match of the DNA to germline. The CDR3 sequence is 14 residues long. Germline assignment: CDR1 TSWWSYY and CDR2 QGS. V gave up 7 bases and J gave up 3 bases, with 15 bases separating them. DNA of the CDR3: TGTGCTCTTGACGCTCAAGGGTACGCCGATAAACTCATCTTT. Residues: CALDAQGYADKLIF.

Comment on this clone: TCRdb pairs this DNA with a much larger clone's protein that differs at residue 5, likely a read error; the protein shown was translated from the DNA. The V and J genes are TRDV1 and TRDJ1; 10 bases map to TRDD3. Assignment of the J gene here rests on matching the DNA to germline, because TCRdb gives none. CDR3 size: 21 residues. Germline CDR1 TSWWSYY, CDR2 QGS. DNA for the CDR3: TGTGCTCTTGGGAAACTTGTACCCCCCCGGGGATGGGGGATACACACCGATAAACTCATCTTT. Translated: CALGKLVPPRGWGIHTDKLIF.

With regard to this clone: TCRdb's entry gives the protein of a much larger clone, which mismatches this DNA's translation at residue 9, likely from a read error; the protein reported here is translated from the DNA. The CDR3 sequence is CACDTGLGGTYKLIF. CDR3 DNA sequence: TGTGCCTGTGACACCGGACTGGGGGGTACTTATAAACTCATCTTT. The chain employs TRDV2 and TRDJ1, with 8 bases aligning to TRDD3. In the absence of a J gene in TCRdb, the DNA was matched to germline to assign it here. Trimming cost V 0 bases and J 6 bases; bases outside gene matches: 8. This CDR3 spans 15 amino acids. CDR1 and CDR2 (germline): GEAIGNYY, EKD.

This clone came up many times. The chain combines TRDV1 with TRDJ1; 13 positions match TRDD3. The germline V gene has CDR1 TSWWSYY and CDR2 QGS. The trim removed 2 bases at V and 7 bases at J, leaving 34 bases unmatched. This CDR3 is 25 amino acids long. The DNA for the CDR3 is TGTGCTCTTGGGGAAAGGGACCTCCGCCAGCTAATGAACTGGGGGATACGCTCGGGTAAGGGTAAACTCATCTTT. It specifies CALGERDLRQLMNWGIRSGKGKLIF.

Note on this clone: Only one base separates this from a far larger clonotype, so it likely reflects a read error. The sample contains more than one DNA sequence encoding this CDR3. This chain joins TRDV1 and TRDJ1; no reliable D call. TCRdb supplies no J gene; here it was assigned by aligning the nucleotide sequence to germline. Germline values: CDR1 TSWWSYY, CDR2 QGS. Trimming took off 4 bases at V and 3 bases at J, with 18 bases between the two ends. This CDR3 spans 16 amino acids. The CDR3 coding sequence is TGTGCTCTTGGGGGAATCCCCGTTATTGTGGCCGATAAACTCATCTTT. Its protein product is CALGGIPVIVADKLIF.

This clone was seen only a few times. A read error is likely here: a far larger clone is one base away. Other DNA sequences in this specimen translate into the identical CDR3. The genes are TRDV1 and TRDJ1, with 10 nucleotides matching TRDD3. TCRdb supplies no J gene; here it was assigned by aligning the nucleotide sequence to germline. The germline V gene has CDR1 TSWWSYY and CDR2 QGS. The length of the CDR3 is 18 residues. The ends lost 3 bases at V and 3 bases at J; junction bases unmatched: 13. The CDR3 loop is CALGEHPGWGIVSDKLIF. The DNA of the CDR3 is TGTGCTCTTGGGGAGCATCCGGGCTGGGGGATAGTATCCGATAAACTCATCTTT.

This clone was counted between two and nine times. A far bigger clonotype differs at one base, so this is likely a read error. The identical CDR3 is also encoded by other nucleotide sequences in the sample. The CDR3 is CALGELWPDWGIQVRTYTDKLIF. The CDR3 nucleotides read TGTGCTCTTGGGGAACTTTGGCCCGACTGGGGGATACAGGTCCGCACTTATACCGATAAACTCATCTTT. This chain connects TRDV1 to TRDJ1; TRDD3 matches at 12 bases. The J gene is absent in TCRdb and was assigned here via DNA matching to germline. The CDR3 is made up of 23 amino acids. The ends lost 0 bases at V and 2 bases at J; junction bases unmatched: 22. Germline CDR1 is TSWWSYY and CDR2 is QGS.